Listed below are T cell receptor beta chains from one sample, sequenced in a study of T cell repertoires in cytomegalovirus infection. Each CDR3 protein is one row after TCRdb ran MiXCR on the reads. The sample has hundreds of thousands of distinct CDR3 sequences, 20% to 25% seen once. Sequenced input: CD8+ T cells from PBMCs. All receptors derive from a human donor in good health (CMV status not recorded). Some clones in this sample may be carry-over from other donors' samples. CDR3s include the opening cysteine and the closing phenylalanine or tryptophan. D genes are given only for firm matches. The size entry is marked missing in some rows and otherwise reads once, few, many or a size class.

TRBD2 TRBJ2-3 TRBV9 once CASSVSGGVTDTQYF TGTGCCAGCAGCGTCTCGGGGGGAGTCACAGATACGCAGTATTTT
NA TRBJ2-7 TRBV29-1 once CSVVTLSPYEQYF TGCAGCGTAGTGACCCTGAGCCCCTACGAGCAATACTTC
TRBD1 TRBJ2-2 TRBV7-9 NA CASSSPGTGGITGELFF TGTGCCAGCAGCTCACCCGGGACAGGGGGAATCACCGGGGAGCTGTTTTTT
TRBD1 TRBJ2-3 TRBV20-1 few CSAAAGDSPYHTQYF TGCAGTGCTGCTGCTGGGGACAGCCCTTATCATACGCAGTATTTT
NA TRBJ1-3 TRBV14 few CASSQVEQTNTIYF TGTGCCAGCAGCCAAGTTGAGCAGACAAACACCATATATTTT
TRBD1 TRBJ2-2 TRBV7-9 NA CVSSYTRTGNGELFF TGTGTCAGCAGCTACACGAGGACAGGGAACGGGGAGCTGTTTTTT
NA TRBJ1-1 TRBV27 NA CASSLDAPLTGNTEAFF TGTGCCAGCAGTTTAGACGCCCCCCTAACCGGTAACACTGAAGCTTTCTTT
NA TRBJ1-1 TRBV7-8 many CASSSPRLNTEAFF TGTGCCAGCAGCTCTCCTAGACTGAACACTGAAGCTTTCTTT
TRBD1 TRBJ2-1 TRBV28 many CASSTRDREFNEQFF TGTGCCAGCAGTACAAGGGACAGGGAATTCAATGAGCAGTTCTTC
NA TRBJ1-6 TRBV29-1 NA CSVQDGLYYNSPLHF TGCAGCGTACAAGACGGCCTATACTATAATTCACCCCTCCACTTT
NA TRBJ2-3 TRBV20-1 NA CSARDVVASTDTQYF TGCAGTGCTAGAGACGTGGTGGCTAGCACAGATACGCAGTATTTT
NA TRBJ1-1 TRBV7-9 many CATRGVTTEAFF TGTGCCACACGGGGAGTGACCACTGAAGCTTTCTTT
TRBD2 TRBJ2-3 TRBV12-3/TRBV12-4 NA CASKRGPSTDTQYF TGTGCCAGCAAGCGGGGGCCGAGCACAGATACGCAGTATTTT
NA TRBJ2-1 TRBV6-5 NA CASSHSGAAYNEQFF TGTGCCAGCAGTCATTCGGGAGCGGCGTACAATGAGCAGTTCTTC
NA TRBJ2-3 TRBV14 NA CASRANMDTQYF TGTGCCAGCAGAGCAAATATGGATACGCAGTATTTT
NA TRBJ1-1 TRBV10-1 NA CASSESRVLGDTEAFF TGCGCCAGCAGTGAGTCGAGGGTTCTCGGAGACACTGAAGCTTTCTTT
TRBD1 TRBJ2-5 TRBV7-6 few CASSFLARDRGTETQYF TGTGCCAGCAGCTTTCTTGCTCGGGACAGGGGGACCGAGACCCAGTACTTC
NA TRBJ1-1 TRBV19 few CASSIDGENTEAFF TGTGCCAGTAGTATAGACGGTGAGAACACTGAAGCTTTCTTT
NA TRBJ2-2 TRBV6-2/TRBV6-3 many CASSYWEKIDTGELFF TGTGCCAGCAGTTACTGGGAGAAGATAGACACCGGGGAGCTGTTTTTT
TRBD1 TRBJ2-3 TRBV5-6 NA CASSFSGTGATDTQYF TGTGCCAGCAGCTTTTCCGGGACAGGTGCGACAGATACGCAGTATTTT
NA TRBJ1-1 TRBV29-1 NA CSVDPRKGVGEAFF TGCAGCGTTGATCCCAGGAAGGGGGTCGGTGAAGCTTTCTTT
NA TRBJ2-2 TRBV7-2 many CASRWLDNTGELFF TGTGCCAGCAGGTGGCTAGATAACACCGGGGAGCTGTTTTTT